The T cell receptor beta chain described here comes from a study of neoadjuvant anti-PD-1 for oral cavity cancer. General observations from the study: Only a few patients per response group were TCR-analyzed; validation needed. Post-nivolumab, blood T cell clonality was significantly elevated in non-responders.

Sequencing used immunoSEQ multiplex PCR; TCRdb keeps in-frame clones, though not all of them. The table lists tens of thousands of clones, around 80% of them singletons. CDR1 is SGHRS, CDR2 YFSETQ, per germline. CDR3 length: 13 amino acids. Germline trimming cut 4 bases from V and 14 bases from J; bases unmatched to any gene: 7. On this clone itself: Its matching antigen is unknown.

The chain couples TRBV5-1 to TRBJ2-1; 12 bases line up with TRBD2. The source was PBMCs, collected before nivolumab (anti-PD-1) treatment. This clonotype was obtained from a person between 40 and 80 years old with oral cavity squamous cell carcinoma. The CDR3 protein is CASSPGLAGTEFF. The CDR3 nucleotides are TGCGCCAGCAGCCCAGGACTAGCGGGAACGGAGTTCTTC.